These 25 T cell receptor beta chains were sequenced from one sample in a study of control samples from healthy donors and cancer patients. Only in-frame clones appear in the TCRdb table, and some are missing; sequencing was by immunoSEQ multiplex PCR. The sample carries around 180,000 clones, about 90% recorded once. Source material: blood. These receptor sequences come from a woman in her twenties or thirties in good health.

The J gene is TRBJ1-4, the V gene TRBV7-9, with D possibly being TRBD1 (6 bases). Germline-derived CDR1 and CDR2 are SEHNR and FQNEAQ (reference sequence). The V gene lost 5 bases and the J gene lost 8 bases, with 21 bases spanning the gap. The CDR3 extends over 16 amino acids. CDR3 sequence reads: CASSPAGTSPREKLFF. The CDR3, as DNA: TGTGCCAGCAGCCCGGCAGGGACATCTCCAAGAGAAAAACTGTTTTTT. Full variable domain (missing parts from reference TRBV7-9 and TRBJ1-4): DTGVSQNPRHKITKRGQNVTFRCDPISEHNRLYWYRQTLGQGPEFLTYFQNEAQLEKSRLLSDRFSAERPKGSFSTLEIQRTEQGDSAMYLCASSPAGTSPREKLFFGSGTQLSVL.

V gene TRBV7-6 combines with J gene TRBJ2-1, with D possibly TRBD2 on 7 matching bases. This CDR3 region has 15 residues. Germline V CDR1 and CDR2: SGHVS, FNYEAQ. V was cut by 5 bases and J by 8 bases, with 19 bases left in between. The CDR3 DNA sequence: TGTGCCAGCAGCCTCCTCCCGCAGGGGAGGGATGAGCAGTTCTTC. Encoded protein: CASSLLPQGRDEQFF.

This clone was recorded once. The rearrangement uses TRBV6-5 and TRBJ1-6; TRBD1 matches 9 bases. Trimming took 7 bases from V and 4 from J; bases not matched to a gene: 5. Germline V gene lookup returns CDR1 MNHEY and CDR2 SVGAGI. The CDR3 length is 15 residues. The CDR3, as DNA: TGTGCCAGCATTCCGACAGGGGGGTATAATTCACCCCTCCACTTT. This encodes CASIPTGGYNSPLHF.

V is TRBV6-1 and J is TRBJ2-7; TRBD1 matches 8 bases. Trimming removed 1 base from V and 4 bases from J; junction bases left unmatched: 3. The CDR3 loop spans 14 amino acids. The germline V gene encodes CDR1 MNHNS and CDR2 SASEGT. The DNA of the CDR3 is TGTGCCAGCAGTGAAGTGCACAGGGGGTACGAGCAGTACTTC. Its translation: CASSEVHRGYEQYF.

CDR3 loop: CASSLASGGRYGELFF. In DNA form, the CDR3 reads TGTGCCAGCAGCTTAGCTAGCGGGGGGAGATACGGGGAGCTGTTTTTT. The V call is TRBV7-6, the J call TRBJ2-2, with 10 bases matching TRBD2. The CDR3 totals 16 residues. Germline V CDR1 and CDR2: SGHVS, FNYEAQ. V lost 0 bases to trimming and J lost 7 bases; unmatched junction nucleotides: 5.

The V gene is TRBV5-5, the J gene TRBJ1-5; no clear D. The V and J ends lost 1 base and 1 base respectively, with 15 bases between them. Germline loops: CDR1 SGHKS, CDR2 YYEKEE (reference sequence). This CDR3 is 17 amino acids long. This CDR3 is CASSLSWSVGSNQPQHF. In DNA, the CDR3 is TGTGCCAGCAGCTTGTCTTGGTCAGTTGGAAGCAATCAGCCCCAGCATTTT.

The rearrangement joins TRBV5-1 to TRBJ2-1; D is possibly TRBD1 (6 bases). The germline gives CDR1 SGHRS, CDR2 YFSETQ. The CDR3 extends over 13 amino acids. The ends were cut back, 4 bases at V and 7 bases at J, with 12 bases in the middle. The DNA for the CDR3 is TGCGCCAGCAGCCCAACAACAGGGAATGAGCAGTTCTTC. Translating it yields CASSPTTGNEQFF.

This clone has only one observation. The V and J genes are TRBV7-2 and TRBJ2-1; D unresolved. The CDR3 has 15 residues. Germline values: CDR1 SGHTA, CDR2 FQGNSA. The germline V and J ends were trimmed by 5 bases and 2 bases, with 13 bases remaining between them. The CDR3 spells CASSLGQSPYNEQFF. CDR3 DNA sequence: TGTGCCAGCAGCCTAGGTCAGTCCCCCTACAATGAGCAGTTCTTC. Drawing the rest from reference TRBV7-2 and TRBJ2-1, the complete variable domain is GAGVSQSPSNKVTEKGKDVELRCDPISGHTALYWYRQSLGQGLEFLIYFQGNSAPDKSGLPSDRFSAERTGGSVSTLTIQRTQQEDSAVYLCASSLGQSPYNEQFFGPGTRLTVL.

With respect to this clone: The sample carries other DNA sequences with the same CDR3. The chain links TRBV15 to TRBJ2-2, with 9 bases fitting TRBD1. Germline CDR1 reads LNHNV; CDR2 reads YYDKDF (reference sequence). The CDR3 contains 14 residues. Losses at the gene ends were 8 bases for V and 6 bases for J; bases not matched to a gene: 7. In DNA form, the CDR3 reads TGTGCCACCGGTCGGGACAGGGCCGCCGGGGAGCTGTTTTTT. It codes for CATGRDRAAGELFF.

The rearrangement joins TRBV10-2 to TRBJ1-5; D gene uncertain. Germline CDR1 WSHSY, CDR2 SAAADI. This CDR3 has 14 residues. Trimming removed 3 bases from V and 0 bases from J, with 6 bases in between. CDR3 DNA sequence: TGCGCCAGCAGTGACCAGCTTAGCAATCAGCCCCAGCATTTT. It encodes CASSDQLSNQPQHF.

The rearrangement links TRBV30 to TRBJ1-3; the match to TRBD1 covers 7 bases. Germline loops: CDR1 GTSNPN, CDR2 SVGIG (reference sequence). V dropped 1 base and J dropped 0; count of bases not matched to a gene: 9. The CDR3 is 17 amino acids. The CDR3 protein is CAWSDDRAISSGNTIYF. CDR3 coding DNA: TGTGCCTGGAGTGATGACAGGGCGATATCCTCTGGAAACACCATATATTTT.

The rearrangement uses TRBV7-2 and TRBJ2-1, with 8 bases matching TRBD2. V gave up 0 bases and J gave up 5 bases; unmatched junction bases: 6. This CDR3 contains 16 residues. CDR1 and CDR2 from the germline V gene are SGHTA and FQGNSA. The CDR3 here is CASSLAVAGNNNEQFF. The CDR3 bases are TGTGCCAGCAGCTTAGCGGTAGCGGGGAATAACAATGAGCAGTTCTTC. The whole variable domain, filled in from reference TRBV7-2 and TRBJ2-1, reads GAGVSQSPSNKVTEKGKDVELRCDPISGHTALYWYRQSLGQGLEFLIYFQGNSAPDKSGLPSDRFSAERTGGSVSTLTIQRTQQEDSAVYLCASSLAVAGNNNEQFFGPGTRLTVL.

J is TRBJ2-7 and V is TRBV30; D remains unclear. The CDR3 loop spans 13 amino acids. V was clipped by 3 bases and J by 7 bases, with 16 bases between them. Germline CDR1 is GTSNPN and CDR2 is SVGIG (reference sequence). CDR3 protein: CAWRPPGPGEQYV. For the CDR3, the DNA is TGTGCCTGGAGGCCCCCGGGCCCCGGGGAGCAGTACGTC.

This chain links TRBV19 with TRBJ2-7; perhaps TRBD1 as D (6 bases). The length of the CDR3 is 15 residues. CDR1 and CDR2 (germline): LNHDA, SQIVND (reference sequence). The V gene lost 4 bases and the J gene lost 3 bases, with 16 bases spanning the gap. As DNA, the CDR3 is TGTGCCAGTAGTAAGACCCGGGACACCCTCTACGAGCAGTACTTC. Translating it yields CASSKTRDTLYEQYF.

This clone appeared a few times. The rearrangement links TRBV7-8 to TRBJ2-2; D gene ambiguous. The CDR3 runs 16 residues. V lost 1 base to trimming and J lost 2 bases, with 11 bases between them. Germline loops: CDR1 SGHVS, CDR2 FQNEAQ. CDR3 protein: CASSLDEAGNTGELFF. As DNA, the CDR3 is TGTGCCAGCAGCTTAGACGAGGCAGGAAACACCGGGGAGCTGTTTTTT.

Written as DNA, the CDR3 is TGTGCCAGCAGCCAGGGACAGAACTACGAGCAGTACGTC. As protein: CASSQGQNYEQYV. The rearrangement uses TRBV5-4 and TRBJ2-7, with 7 bases aligning to TRBD1. V gave up 4 bases and J gave up 3 bases; unmatched junction bases: 4. The CDR3 is 13 amino acids. Germline V gene data show CDR1 as SGHNT and CDR2 as YYREEE (reference sequence).

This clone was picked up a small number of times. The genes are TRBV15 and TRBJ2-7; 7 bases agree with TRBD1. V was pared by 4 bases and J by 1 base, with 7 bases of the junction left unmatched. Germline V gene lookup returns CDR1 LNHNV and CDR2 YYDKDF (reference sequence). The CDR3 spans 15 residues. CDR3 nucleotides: TGTGCCACCAGCAAAGACAGGGCGCCTTCCTACGAGCAGTACTTC. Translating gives CATSKDRAPSYEQYF.

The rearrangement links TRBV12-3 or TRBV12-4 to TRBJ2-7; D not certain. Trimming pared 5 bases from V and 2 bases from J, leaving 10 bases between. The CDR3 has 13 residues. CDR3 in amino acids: CASSPSLTYEQYV. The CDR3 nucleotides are TGTGCCAGCAGTCCATCCTTGACCTACGAGCAGTACGTC.

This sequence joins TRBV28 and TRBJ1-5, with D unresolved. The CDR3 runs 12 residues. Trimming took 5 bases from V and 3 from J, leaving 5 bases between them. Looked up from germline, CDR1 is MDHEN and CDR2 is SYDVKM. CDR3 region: CASSTFNQPQHF. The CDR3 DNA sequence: TGTGCCAGCAGTACCTTCAATCAGCCCCAGCATTTT.

CDR3: CASSLGGAGSYEQYV. As DNA, the CDR3 is TGTGCCAGCAGCTTGGGGGGAGCGGGGTCCTACGAGCAGTACGTC. This chain uses TRBV5-4 with TRBJ2-7; 7 bases match TRBD2. Germline V CDR1 and CDR2: SGHNT, YYREEE (reference sequence). The CDR3 extends over 15 amino acids. Trimming cost V 0 bases and J 1 base; bases outside gene matches: 4.

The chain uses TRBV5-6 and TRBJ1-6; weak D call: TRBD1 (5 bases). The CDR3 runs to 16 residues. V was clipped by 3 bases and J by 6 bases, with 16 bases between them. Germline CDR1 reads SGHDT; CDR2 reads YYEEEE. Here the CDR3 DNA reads TGTGCCAGCAGCTCCCGACAGCGGGGGGTTAATTCACCCCTCCACTTT. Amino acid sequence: CASSSRQRGVNSPLHF.

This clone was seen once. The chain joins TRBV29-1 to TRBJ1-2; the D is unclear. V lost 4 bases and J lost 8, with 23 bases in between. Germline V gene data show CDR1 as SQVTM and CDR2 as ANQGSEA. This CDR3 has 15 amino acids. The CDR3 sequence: CSVVLAGNSLGGYTF. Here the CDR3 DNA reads TGCAGCGTTGTTTTGGCAGGAAACTCCCTCGGGGGCTACACCTTC. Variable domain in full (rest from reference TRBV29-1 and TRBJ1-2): SAVISQKPSRDICQRGTSLTIQCQVDSQVTMMFWYRQQPGQSLTLIATANQGSEATYESGFVIDKFPISRPNLTFSTLTVSNMSPEDSSIYLCSVVLAGNSLGGYTFGSGTRLTVV.

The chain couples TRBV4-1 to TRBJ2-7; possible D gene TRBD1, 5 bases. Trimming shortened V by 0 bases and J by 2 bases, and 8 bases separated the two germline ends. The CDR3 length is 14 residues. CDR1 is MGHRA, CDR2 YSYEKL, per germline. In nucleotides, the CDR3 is TGCGCCAGCAGCCAAGATCAGGGCCCCTACGAGCAGTACTTC. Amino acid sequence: CASSQDQGPYEQYF.

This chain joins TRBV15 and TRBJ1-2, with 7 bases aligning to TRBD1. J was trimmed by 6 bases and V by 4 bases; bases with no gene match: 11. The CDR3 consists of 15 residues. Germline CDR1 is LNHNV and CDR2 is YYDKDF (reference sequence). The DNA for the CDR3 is TGTGCCACCAGCATAACACAGGGGAAATGGGATGGCTACACCTTC. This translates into CATSITQGKWDGYTF.

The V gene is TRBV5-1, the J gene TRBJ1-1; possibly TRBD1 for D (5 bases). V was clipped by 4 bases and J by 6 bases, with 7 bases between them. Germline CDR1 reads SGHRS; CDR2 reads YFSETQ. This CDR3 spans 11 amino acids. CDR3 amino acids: CASSAGPEAFF. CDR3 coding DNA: TGCGCCAGCAGCGCGGGGCCTGAAGCTTTCTTT.